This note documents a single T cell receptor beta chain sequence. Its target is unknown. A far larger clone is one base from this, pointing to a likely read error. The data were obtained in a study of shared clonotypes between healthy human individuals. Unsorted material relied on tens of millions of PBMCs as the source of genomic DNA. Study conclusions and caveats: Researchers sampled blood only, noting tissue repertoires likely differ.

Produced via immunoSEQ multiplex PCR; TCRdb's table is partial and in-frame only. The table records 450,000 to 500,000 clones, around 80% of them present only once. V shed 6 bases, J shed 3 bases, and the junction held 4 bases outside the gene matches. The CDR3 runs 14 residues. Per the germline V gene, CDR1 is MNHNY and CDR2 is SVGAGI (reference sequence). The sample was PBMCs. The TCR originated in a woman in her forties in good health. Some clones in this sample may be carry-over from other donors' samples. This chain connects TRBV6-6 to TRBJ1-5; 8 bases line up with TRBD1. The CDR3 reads CASSPGQANQPQHF. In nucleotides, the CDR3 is TGTGCCAGCAGCCCGGGACAGGCCAATCAGCCCCAGCATTTT.